This T cell receptor (beta chain) was documented in a study of post-analysis software for immune sequencing data. Looking at the study overall: The patients showed relapsing-remitting, secondary progressive and progressive-relapsing multiple sclerosis courses. Study findings and constraints: Compared with controls, patients had more of roughly five TRBV segments, including TRBV5-6, TRBV5-1 and TRBV20-1. Diversity measured as normalized Chao1 was significantly lower in multiple sclerosis patients than in controls.

Comments on this clonotype: What it binds is unknown. One end of the junction fails to match germline, which may point to a read error.

Germline V gene lookup returns CDR1 MNHNY and CDR2 SVGAGI (reference sequence). There are 14 residues in the CDR3. Unique molecular identifiers had been added to the TCR beta cDNA libraries. It was from roughly 1.1 to 9.2 million T cells that about 500,000 cDNA molecules came. TCRdb reprocessed the PCR reads via MiXCR and lists one record per CDR3 protein. This table has around 400,000 distinct CDR3 sequences, less than 40% appearing once. The source material was blood. This chain connects TRBV6-6 to TRBJ2-3; D is undetermined. The origin of this receptor is a girl aged 10-17 years with multiple sclerosis. CDR3: CVSSPRGPTDTQYF. DNA of the CDR3: TGTGTCAGCAGCCCACGTGGTCCCACCGATACGCAGTATTTT.